This T cell receptor beta chain comes out of a study of graft-versus-host responses after intestinal transplantation. Study-level information: Recipients were all induced with anti-thymocyte globulin, then given tacrolimus and steroids for around three years. Study-wide findings and caveats: The recipient marrow held GvH clones, and some of them showed up first in ileum or blood.

This CDR3 spans 16 amino acids. V was pared by 5 bases and J by 2 bases, with 16 bases between. CDR1 and CDR2 (germline): SEHNR, FQNEAQ (reference sequence). Measured with immunoSEQ multiplex PCR; TCRdb has only the in-frame clones, and not every one. The profile covers 100,000 or so clones, with just under 95% appearing a single time and around 1.2% taken by the ten largest. Concerning this clone itself: Its antigen is not known.

The V and J genes are TRBV7-9 and TRBJ1-3, with a weak D call TRBD1 (5 bases). The clonotype was recovered from a human donor who was the organ donor for an intestinal transplant. The input for sequencing was unstimulated CD8+ T cells sorted from spleen or lymph node cells, taken before transplant. CDR3 coding DNA: TGTGCCAGCAGCCCAACAGGTGGGATCGCTGGAAACACCATATATTTT. Protein: CASSPTGGIAGNTIYF. The complete variable domain, with remaining parts taken from reference TRBV7-9 and TRBJ1-3, reads DTGVSQNPRHKITKRGQNVTFRCDPISEHNRLYWYRQTLGQGPEFLTYFQNEAQLEKSRLLSDRFSAERPKGSFSTLEIQRTEQGDSAMYLCASSPTGGIAGNTIYFGEGSWLTVV.